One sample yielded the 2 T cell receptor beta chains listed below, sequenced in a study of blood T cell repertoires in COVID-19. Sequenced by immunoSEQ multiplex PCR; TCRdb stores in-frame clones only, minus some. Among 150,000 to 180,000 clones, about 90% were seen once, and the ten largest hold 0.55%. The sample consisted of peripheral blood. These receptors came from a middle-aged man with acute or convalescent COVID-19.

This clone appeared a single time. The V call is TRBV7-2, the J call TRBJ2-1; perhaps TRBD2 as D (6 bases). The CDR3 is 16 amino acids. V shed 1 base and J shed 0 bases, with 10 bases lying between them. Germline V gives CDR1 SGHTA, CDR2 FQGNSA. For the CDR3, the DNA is TGTGCCAGCAGCTTAGTGGCGGGATTCTCCTACAATGAGCAGTTCTTC. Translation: CASSLVAGFSYNEQFF.

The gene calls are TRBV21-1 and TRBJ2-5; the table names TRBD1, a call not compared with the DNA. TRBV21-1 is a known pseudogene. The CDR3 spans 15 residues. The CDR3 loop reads CASKQPTGVQETQYF. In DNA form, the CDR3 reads TGTGCCAGCAAGCAGCCCACAGGGGTCCAAGAGACCCAGTACTTC.